Listed below are T cell receptor beta chains from one sample, sequenced in a study of CD8 T cells in ankylosing spondylitis. TCRdb passed the 5' RACE reads through MiXCR, listing each CDR3 protein once. This table has about 110,000 distinct CDR3 sequences, approximately 25% appearing once. Sequenced input: synovial fluid, either unsorted or a sorted T cell fraction (not recorded which). The origin of the receptors is a male donor with ankylosing spondylitis. Each CDR3 is given with its conserved first and last residue. The D gene is left open where the match is weak. Expanded clones are given a class, and other clones once, few, many or no size at all.

TRBV7-8	-	TRBJ2-1	many	CASSPHQRPRPQFF	TGTGCCAGCAGCCCACACCAGAGGCCTCGCCCCCAGTTCTTC
TRBV20-1	-	TRBJ1-5	-	CSARRAGPYSNQPQHF	TGCAGTGCCCGACGGGCCGGACCTTATAGCAATCAGCCCCAGCATTTT
TRBV15	-	TRBJ1-1	-	CATSRPVGGMNTEAFF	TGTGCCACCAGCAGGCCCGTTGGGGGGATGAACACTGAAGCTTTCTTT
TRBV28	-	TRBJ1-4	-	CASTTGSGEKLFF	TGTGCCAGCACCACGGGGTCTGGTGAAAAACTGTTTTTT
TRBV5-1	TRBD2	TRBJ2-1	-	CASSPGLAGGSYNEQFF	TGCGCCAGCAGCCCCGGACTAGCGGGGGGCTCCTACAATGAGCAGTTCTTC
TRBV29-1	-	TRBJ1-2	-	CSGADPYGYTF	TGCAGCGGGGCAGACCCCTATGGCTACACCTTC
TRBV18	-	TRBJ1-1	-	CASSPLANSRVTEAFF	TGTGCCAGCTCACCACTAGCCAATTCCAGGGTCACTGAAGCTTTCTTT
TRBV30	-	TRBJ1-2	-	CAWTPGRYNYGYTF	TGTGCCTGGACCCCGGGACGGTATAACTATGGCTACACCTTC
TRBV20-1	TRBD1	TRBJ2-7	-	CSTNGQGTVREQYF	TGCAGTACAAACGGACAGGGTACCGTGCGCGAGCAGTACTTC
TRBV11-2	-	TRBJ1-2	-	CASSLVAGEYGYTF	TGTGCCAGCAGCTTAGTAGCTGGGGAATATGGCTACACCTTC
TRBV20-1	-	TRBJ2-5	-	CSANAWLHPETQYF	TGCAGTGCCAACGCTTGGCTCCACCCAGAGACCCAGTACTTC
TRBV2	TRBD1	TRBJ1-5	-	CASSPDRGASGQPQHF	TGTGCCAGCAGCCCCGACAGGGGAGCCTCGGGTCAGCCCCAGCATTTT
TRBV19	-	TRBJ2-1	-	CASSLHWGARYNEQFF	TGTGCCAGTAGCTTACATTGGGGGGCCAGGTACAATGAGCAGTTCTTC
TRBV3-1	-	TRBJ1-6	many	CASSQDPRAAYNSPLHF	TGTGCCAGCAGCCAAGACCCTCGGGCAGCTTATAATTCACCCCTCCACTTT
TRBV20-1	-	TRBJ2-1	-	CSARTGFDEQFF	TGCAGTGCCCGAACGGGTTTCGATGAGCAGTTCTTC
TRBV7-2	TRBD2	TRBJ2-1	few	CASSYRRGLAGGPRYNEQFF	TGTGCCAGCAGTTATCGGAGGGGACTAGCGGGAGGGCCACGATACAATGAGCAGTTCTTC
TRBV20-1	-	TRBJ2-1	-	CSASRLGSYNEQFF	TGCAGTGCTAGTCGTCTGGGATCCTACAATGAGCAGTTCTTC
TRBV10-2	TRBD1	TRBJ1-5	many	CASSGARGPEQPQHF	TGCGCCAGCAGTGGGGCCAGGGGGCCTGAGCAGCCCCAGCATTTT
TRBV12-3/TRBV12-4	TRBD1	TRBJ2-5	-	CASSLSGGETQYF	TGTGCCAGCAGTTTATCAGGGGGAGAGACCCAGTACTTC
TRBV5-1	TRBD2	TRBJ2-3	-	CASSPLLARSTDTQYF	TGCGCCAGCAGCCCGTTACTAGCGCGTAGCACAGATACGCAGTATTTT
TRBV5-1	-	TRBJ2-3	few	CASSWAFTDTQYF	TGCGCCAGCAGCTGGGCCTTCACAGATACGCAGTATTTT
TRBV11-2	TRBD1	TRBJ2-2	few	CASSLTGGGGELFF	TGTGCCAGCAGTCTTACAGGGGGCGGCGGGGAGCTGTTTTTT
TRBV5-1	TRBD2	TRBJ2-2	few	CASSPAGSNPGELFF	TGCGCCAGCAGCCCAGCGGGATCGAATCCCGGGGAGCTGTTTTTT
TRBV3-1	-	TRBJ1-1	many	CASSQEGGKDEAFF	TGTGCCAGCAGCCAAGAAGGAGGGAAAGATGAAGCTTTCTTT
TRBV4-1	-	TRBJ2-3	many	CASSQIRDTQYF	TGCGCCAGCAGCCAAATTAGGGATACGCAGTATTTT
TRBV7-2	-	TRBJ2-3	-	CASSSVRRKTSTDTQYF	TGTGCCAGCAGCTCGGTGAGGCGGAAAACTAGCACAGATACGCAGTATTTT
TRBV29-1	TRBD1	TRBJ2-1	many	CSVLTGFGHEQFF	TGCAGCGTCTTGACAGGGTTTGGCCATGAGCAGTTCTTC
TRBV29-1	-	TRBJ2-3	-	CSVLEYRTPTDTQYF	TGCAGCGTTTTGGAGTACCGGACTCCCACAGATACGCAGTATTTT
TRBV28	-	TRBJ2-7	-	CASSSPTEPYEQYF	TGTGCCAGCAGTTCTCCGACGGAGCCCTACGAGCAGTACTTC
TRBV5-1	TRBD1	TRBJ1-6	-	CASSTPGQGSSYNSPLHF	TGCGCCAGCAGCACACCGGGACAGGGGAGCTCCTATAATTCACCCCTCCACTTT
TRBV7-2	-	TRBJ2-5	-	CASSLDGRVGEETQYF	TGTGCCAGCAGCTTAGACGGCAGGGTGGGCGAAGAGACCCAGTACTTC
TRBV20-1	-	TRBJ1-6	many	CSARESGRYSYNSPLHF	TGCAGTGCTAGAGAATCCGGGAGATACTCCTATAATTCACCCCTCCACTTT
TRBV11-2	-	TRBJ1-2	-	CASSLRHTDYGYTF	TGTGCCAGCAGCTTAAGACACACGGACTATGGCTACACCTTC
TRBV24-1	-	TRBJ2-3	few	CATSDPTSTDTQYF	TGTGCCACCAGTGATCCGACTAGCACAGATACGCAGTATTTT
TRBV5-1	-	TRBJ2-7	few	CASSLAASPYEQYF	TGCGCCAGCAGCTTGGCAGCGAGTCCCTACGAGCAGTACTTC
TRBV5-1	TRBD1	TRBJ2-6	many	CASSRWTGSFSGANVLTF	TGCGCCAGCAGCAGGTGGACAGGGTCATTTTCTGGGGCCAACGTCCTGACTTTC
TRBV3-1	-	TRBJ1-1	-	CASSEVGRGNTEAFF	TGTGCCAGCAGCGAGGTCGGCAGGGGGAACACTGAAGCTTTCTTT
TRBV7-7	TRBD2	TRBJ2-1	many	CASSLLAGIGDEQFF	TGTGCCAGCAGCTTACTAGCGGGAATAGGCGATGAGCAGTTCTTC
TRBV7-2	-	TRBJ2-5	few	CASNRAYQETQYF	TGTGCCAGCAACCGGGCCTACCAAGAGACCCAGTACTTC
TRBV20-1	-	TRBJ1-1	few	CSATDTGTEAFF	TGCAGTGCCACGGACACCGGGACTGAAGCTTTCTTT
TRBV20-1	TRBD2	TRBJ2-3	few	CSARTSGIGGRDTQYF	TGCAGTGCAAGGACTAGCGGGATAGGTGGAAGGGATACGCAGTATTTT
TRBV12-3/TRBV12-4	TRBD1	TRBJ1-6	-	CASSPGTVNSPLHF	TGTGCCAGCAGTCCCGGGACAGTTAATTCACCCCTCCACTTT
TRBV7-9	-	TRBJ1-1	-	CASSLDPGGLNTEAFF	TGTGCCAGCAGCTTAGACCCCGGTGGACTGAACACTGAAGCTTTCTTT
TRBV5-1	-	TRBJ1-1	-	CASSLVRVGATEAFF	TGCGCCAGCAGCTTGGTCAGGGTTGGAGCTACTGAAGCTTTCTTT
TRBV6-1	TRBD2	TRBJ2-2	many	CASISGRTTGELFF	TGTGCCAGCATTAGCGGGAGGACGACCGGGGAGCTGTTTTTT
TRBV12-3/TRBV12-4	-	TRBJ1-6	few	CASSFFPGSPLHF	TGTGCCAGCAGTTTTTTCCCAGGTTCACCCCTCCACTTT
TRBV20-1	TRBD2	TRBJ2-1	few	CSAHPTSGNSYNEQFF	TGCAGTGCCCATCCGACTAGCGGGAATTCCTACAATGAGCAGTTCTTC
TRBV6-5	-	TRBJ2-2	-	CASSYSAPTGRRGAVFF	-
TRBV3-1	-	TRBJ2-1	-	CASSQGRSSYNEQFF	TGTGCCAGCAGCCAAGGTCGGAGCTCCTACAATGAGCAGTTCTTC
TRBV30	-	TRBJ2-2	-	CAWRFGRPTGELFF	TGTGCCTGGAGATTTGGGAGGCCCACCGGGGAGCTGTTTTTT
TRBV5-1	-	TRBJ1-1	few	CASSRDLQGMNTEAFF	TGCGCCAGCAGCAGGGACCTTCAGGGTATGAACACTGAAGCTTTCTTT
TRBV7-8	-	TRBJ2-7	-	CASSSIRETYEQYF	TGTGCCAGCAGCTCGATCCGGGAGACCTACGAGCAGTACTTC
TRBV27	-	TRBJ2-7	few	CASSHRPTGPYEQYF	TGTGCCAGCAGTCACCGACCGACAGGTCCCTACGAGCAGTACTTC
TRBV5-6	-	TRBJ2-7	many	CASSPLGESYEQYF	TGTGCCAGCAGTCCCCTAGGGGAGTCCTACGAGCAGTACTTC
TRBV3-1	TRBD1	TRBJ2-2	few	CASRPGQGRNTGELFF	TGTGCCAGCAGACCTGGACAGGGGAGGAACACCGGGGAGCTGTTTTTT
TRBV19	-	TRBJ1-2	few	CASSIDLPKPGGYTF	TGTGCCAGTAGTATAGACCTCCCTAAGCCTGGTGGCTACACCTTC
TRBV20-1	-	TRBJ2-3	-	CSAPAQGRRTDTQYF	TGCAGTGCCCCGGCCCAAGGGAGGCGCACAGATACGCAGTATTTT
TRBV5-1	-	TRBJ2-1	many	CASSPDGTGHNEQFF	TGCGCCAGCAGCCCGGACGGGACGGGCCACAATGAGCAGTTCTTC
TRBV7-2	TRBD2	TRBJ2-3	-	CASSLALAGPLATQYF	TGTGCCAGCAGCTTAGCGCTAGCGGGACCCCTGGCTACGCAGTATTTT
TRBV6-1	-	TRBJ1-5	-	CASSEAEDNQPQHF	TGTGCCAGCAGTGAGGCAGAGGACAATCAGCCCCAGCATTTT